This T cell receptor (beta chain) was identified during a study of technical replicates of blood from a handful of donors. The J segment lost 2 bases and the V segment lost 6 bases, leaving 9 bases of the junction unmatched. This CDR3 comprises 15 residues. The germline gives CDR1 MNHNY, CDR2 SVGAGI (reference sequence). Data came from immunoSEQ multiplex PCR; TCRdb stores just in-frame clones and leaves some out. The table includes 55,000 to 75,000 clones, about nine tenths detected once. The source of this sequence is a human donor in good health. Some clones in this sample may be carry-over from other donors' samples. What was sequenced was PBMCs. The chain carries TRBV6-6 and TRBJ2-5; 7 nucleotides line up with TRBD1. The CDR3 here is CASRRDRERQETQYF. CDR3 in DNA: TGTGCCAGCAGGAGAGACAGGGAGAGGCAAGAGACCCAGTACTTC.